Following are 24 T cell receptor beta chains from one sample sequenced in a study of blood T cells in healthy people across ages (dated by TCRdb to between 2014 and 2017). The receptor library was made with 5' RACE. Instrument used: Illumina HiSeq 2500. A second PCR of roughly 7 to 11 cycles was performed with a sample-barcoded 5' primer and a J-beta primer mix. The public sequencing data were trimmed at Q25 with fastp and processed into clonotypes with MiXCR by TCRdb, which kept only in-frame beta chains. Every entry covers one CDR3 protein and lists the most common genes and DNA from its rows. Within this sample are approximately 690,000 distinct CDR3 sequences, with roughly 58% of them counted one time only. In total, the top ten clones hold roughly 34% of the sample. The specimen was blood. The source is a man in his fifties or sixties in good health.

This clonotype appeared a single time. This rearrangement joins TRBV20-1 to TRBJ1-5; 8 nucleotides agree with TRBD1. Trimming cost V 6 bases and J 2 bases; bases outside gene matches: 9. This CDR3 region has 15 residues. CDR1 and CDR2 (germline): DFQATT, SNEGSKA (reference sequence). The CDR3 region has the DNA TGCAGTGCCACAAGGCAGGGGGCAGGCAATCAGCCCCAGCATTTT. Protein: CSATRQGAGNQPQHF.

This chain uses TRBV2 with TRBJ2-1; D is perhaps TRBD2 (5 bases). The germline V gene encodes CDR1 SNHLY and CDR2 FYNNEI. V lost 4 bases, J lost 3 bases, and 13 bases lay in between. The CDR3 extends over 15 amino acids. CDR3: CASSVEGLVYNEQFF. The CDR3 nucleotides are TGTGCCAGCAGTGTTGAGGGCTTGGTCTACAATGAGCAGTTCTTC.

The rearrangement joins TRBV29-1 to TRBJ1-6, with D maybe TRBD1 (5 bases). Trimming removed 1 base from V and 7 bases from J, with 14 bases in between. Germline V lookup: CDR1 SQVTM, CDR2 ANQGSEA. The CDR3 loop spans 15 amino acids. CDR3 region: CSVEAEGLWNSPLHF. The CDR3 region has the DNA TGCAGCGTTGAAGCGGAGGGGCTCTGGAATTCACCCCTCCACTTT.

V gene TRBV7-9 combines with J gene TRBJ2-1; D ambiguous. The CDR3 extends over 13 amino acids. CDR1 is SEHNR, CDR2 FQNEAQ, per germline (reference sequence). Trimming took 5 bases from V and 7 from J, leaving 12 bases between them. The CDR3 spells CASSPPLGNEQFF. The CDR3 nucleotides read TGTGCCAGCAGCCCCCCGCTAGGAAATGAGCAGTTCTTC. Variable domain in full (rest from reference TRBV7-9 and TRBJ2-1): DTGVSQNPRHKITKRGQNVTFRCDPISEHNRLYWYRQTLGQGPEFLTYFQNEAQLEKSRLLSDRFSAERPKGSFSTLEIQRTEQGDSAMYLCASSPPLGNEQFFGPGTRLTVL.

This chain connects TRBV7-9 to TRBJ1-1; D is unclear. V was cut by 3 bases and J by 2 bases, with 10 bases left in between. The CDR3 spans 14 residues. CDR1 is SEHNR and CDR2 is FQNEAQ in the germline V gene (reference sequence). This chain's CDR3 is CASSFDGVNTEAFF. In DNA form, the CDR3 reads TGTGCCAGCAGCTTCGACGGGGTTAACACTGAAGCTTTCTTT.

The chain employs TRBV2 and TRBJ1-1, with D possibly matching TRBD1 (6 bases). The V end lost 7 bases, the J end lost 6 bases, and 15 bases lay between the germline ends. The CDR3 is made up of 13 amino acids. Germline loops: CDR1 SNHLY, CDR2 FYNNEI. The chain's CDR3 is CASKGGGTSEAFF. The CDR3 coding sequence is TGTGCCAGCAAAGGGGGGGGCACCTCTGAAGCTTTCTTT.

The CDR3: CSARKQGPYNEQFF. In DNA, the CDR3 is TGCAGTGCTAGAAAACAGGGGCCCTACAATGAGCAGTTCTTC. The chain couples TRBV20-1 to TRBJ2-1, with 7 bases identical to TRBD1. Germline V lookup: CDR1 DFQATT, CDR2 SNEGSKA (reference sequence). With V trimmed by 2 bases and J by 2 bases, 3 bases remained unmatched. The CDR3 runs 14 residues.

The chain joins TRBV24-1 to TRBJ2-1; perhaps D is TRBD1 or TRBD2 (6 bases each). Trimming pared 7 bases from V and 8 bases from J, leaving 17 bases between. Germline values: CDR1 KGHDR, CDR2 SFDVKD. The CDR3 is made up of 14 amino acids. In DNA form, the CDR3 reads TGTGCCACCAGCCAAGGGGGGCCGCTGGATGAGCAGTTCTTC. Translation gives CATSQGGPLDEQFF.

This clonotype was counted a few times. The chain joins TRBV15 to TRBJ2-1; 9 nucleotides line up with TRBD2. J lost 5 bases, V lost 5 bases, and 10 bases had no gene match. Germline CDR1 LNHNV, CDR2 YYDKDF (reference sequence). The CDR3 loop spans 16 amino acids. This chain's CDR3 is CATSERGGAENNEQFF. The CDR3 DNA is TGTGCCACCAGCGAACGCGGGGGGGCAGAGAACAATGAGCAGTTCTTC.

The J gene is TRBJ2-7, the V gene TRBV11-2; D tentatively reads TRBD1 or TRBD2 (5 bases each). This CDR3 contains 15 residues. Trimming removed 3 bases from V and 0 bases from J, with 12 bases in between. CDR1 is SGHAT and CDR2 is FQNNGV in the germline V gene. CDR3 residues: CASSFDRGFSYEQYF. As DNA, the CDR3 is TGTGCCAGCAGCTTCGACAGAGGGTTCTCCTACGAGCAGTACTTC.

This clonotype appeared a few times. J is TRBJ2-7 and V is TRBV6-5; 7 nucleotides align to TRBD1. Trimming took 4 bases from V and 0 from J; bases not matched to a gene: 6. The germline gives CDR1 MNHEY, CDR2 SVGAGI. The CDR3 is 15 amino acids. CDR3 bases: TGTGCCAGCAGTTCTCCGGGACAGAGCTCCTACGAGCAGTACTTC. Its translation: CASSSPGQSSYEQYF.

The CDR3 loop is CACSSPSGTDTQYF. The CDR3 bases are TGTGCCTGTTCATCCCCCTCGGGCACAGATACGCAGTATTTT. The rearrangement joins TRBV11-2 to TRBJ2-3; D is ambiguous. The CDR3 runs 14 residues. Germline V gene sequence: CDR1 SGHAT, CDR2 FQNNGV. V was pared by 11 bases and J by 1 base, with 16 bases between. Together with reference TRBV11-2 and TRBJ2-3, the CDR3 gives the full variable domain: EAGVAQSPRYKIIEKRQSVAFWCNPISGHATLYWYQQILGQGPKLLIQFQNNGVVDDSQLPKDRFSAERLKGVDSTLKIQPAKLEDSAVYLCACSSPSGTDTQYFGPGTRLTVL.

The CDR3 reads CASSQDMRGREAFF. The DNA for the CDR3 is TGTGCCAGCAGCCAAGATATGAGGGGGCGTGAAGCTTTCTTT. This chain joins TRBV3-1 and TRBJ1-1, with 7 bases matching TRBD1. The CDR3 spans 14 residues. V dropped 0 bases and J dropped 7; count of bases not matched to a gene: 5. Germline V lookup: CDR1 LGHDT, CDR2 YNNKEL (reference sequence). Full variable domain (outside the CDR3, taken from reference TRBV3-1 and TRBJ1-1): DTAVSQTPKYLVTQMGNDKSIKCEQNLGHDTMYWYKQDSKKFLKIMFSYNNKELIINETVPNRFSPKSPDKAHLNLHINSLELGDSAVYFCASSQDMRGREAFFGQGTRLTVV.

The rearrangement links TRBV20-1 to TRBJ2-7; the D gene is possibly TRBD1 (7 bases). Germline CDR1 reads DFQATT; CDR2 reads SNEGSKA (reference sequence). The CDR3 totals 14 residues. V lost 3 bases and J lost 1, with 13 bases in between. The CDR3 bases are TGCAGTGCTAGCGGGACAGCGGGTTCCTACGAGCAGTACTTC. Its protein is CSASGTAGSYEQYF.

This chain uses TRBV7-2 with TRBJ2-5; 12 bases match TRBD2. In germline, CDR1 is SGHTA, CDR2 FQGNSA. There are 17 residues in the CDR3. The V and J ends lost 2 bases and 4 bases, in that order; junction bases with no gene match: 8. CDR3 nucleotide sequence: TGTGCCAGCAGCTTAAGGTCTAGCGGGGGGGCGGGAGAGACCCAGTACTTC. Encoded protein: CASSLRSSGGAGETQYF.

The CDR3 spells CASIREMGQGNSPLHF. The DNA for the CDR3 is TGTGCCAGCATAAGGGAGATGGGACAGGGGAATTCACCCCTCCACTTT. The gene calls are TRBV2 and TRBJ1-6; 10 bases are shared with TRBD1. The CDR3 is made up of 16 amino acids. Germline values: CDR1 SNHLY, CDR2 FYNNEI. V lost 7 bases, J lost 7 bases, and 10 bases stayed unmatched. The full variable domain, with the rest looked up from reference TRBV2 and TRBJ1-6, is EPEVTQTPSHQVTQMGQEVILRCVPISNHLYFYWYRQILGQKVEFLVSFYNNEISEKSEIFDDQFSVERPDGSNFTLKIRSTKLEDSAMYFCASIREMGQGNSPLHFGNGTRLTVT.

V and J are TRBV9 and TRBJ2-5, with 9 nucleotides matching TRBD2. This CDR3 spans 20 amino acids. Germline lookup yields CDR1 SGDLS and CDR2 YYNGEE. The V and J ends lost 0 bases and 2 bases, in that order; junction bases with no gene match: 17. CDR3 in DNA: TGTGCCAGCAGCGTAGGAGGCGGGGGGGCCCGCCCGACTTTTCAAGAGACCCAGTACTTC. Its translation is CASSVGGGGARPTFQETQYF.

V is TRBV7-7 and J is TRBJ2-2; TRBD1 matches 7 bases. Germline assignment: CDR1 SSHAT and CDR2 FNYEAQ (reference sequence). The V and J ends lost 1 base and 4 bases, in that order; junction bases with no gene match: 3. The CDR3 contains 15 residues. The DNA of the CDR3 is TGTGCCAGCAGCTTAGACAGGGGTGGCACCGGGGAGCTGTTTTTT. This encodes CASSLDRGGTGELFF. The whole variable domain, filled in from reference TRBV7-7 and TRBJ2-2, reads GAGVSQSPRYKVTKRGQDVTLRCDPISSHATLYWYQQALGQGPEFLTYFNYEAQPDKSGLPSDRFSAERPEGSISTLTIQRTEQRDSAMYRCASSLDRGGTGELFFGEGSRLTVL.

The V call is TRBV21-1, the J call TRBJ1-5. TRBV21-1 is annotated as a pseudogene. This CDR3 is built from 16 residues. CDR3 sequence: CASSKSRGPRNQPQHF. The CDR3 DNA follows: TGTGCCAGCAGCAAATCACGGGGCCCGAGGAATCAGCCCCAGCATTTT.

The CDR3 loop is CASSLGEGVFEQYF. CDR3 nucleotide sequence: TGTGCCAGCAGCTTAGGTGAGGGGGTCTTTGAGCAGTACTTC. The chain joins TRBV7-8 to TRBJ2-5, with D perhaps TRBD1 (6 bases). The germline V gene has CDR1 SGHVS and CDR2 FQNEAQ. The CDR3 consists of 14 residues. V was shortened by 1 base and J by 11 bases, with 17 bases between the two germline ends.

The CDR3 sequence is CASSRGAGGPHNEQFF. CDR3 sequence (DNA): TGTGCCAGCAGTCGGGGAGCGGGGGGGCCCCACAATGAGCAGTTCTTC. The chain is built from TRBV6-5 and TRBJ2-1, with 10 bases that match TRBD2. The CDR3 sequence is 16 residues long. J was trimmed by 5 bases and V by 5 bases; bases with no gene match: 9. Germline-derived CDR1 and CDR2 are MNHEY and SVGAGI.

This chain joins TRBV3-1 and TRBJ2-1, with TRBD1 as a possible D gene (6 bases). The length of the CDR3 is 16 residues. V was pared by 6 bases and J by 1 base, with 16 bases between. The germline V gene encodes CDR1 LGHDT and CDR2 YNNKEL (reference sequence). CDR3 coding DNA: TGTGCCAGCAGTCAACACAGGGTACAATCCTACAATGAGCAGTTCTTC. Its protein product is CASSQHRVQSYNEQFF.

V and J are TRBV11-2 and TRBJ2-4; 10 bases agree with TRBD2. With the DNA end fitting TRBJ2-7 better, the J assignment may be wrong. Germline lookup yields CDR1 SGHAT and CDR2 FQNNGV. CDR3 size: 15 residues. CDR3 protein: CASSLEAGGPNEQYF. The CDR3 region has the DNA TGTGCCAGCAGCTTAGAAGCGGGGGGGCCCAACGAGCAGTACTTC.

This sequence joins TRBV3-1 and TRBJ2-7; D perhaps matches TRBD1 (5 bases). TRBJ2-5 matches the DNA end more closely, so the J call is doubtful. The V gene's germline CDR1 is LGHDT and CDR2 YNNKEL (reference sequence). This CDR3 contains 16 residues. CDR3 coding DNA: TGTGCCAGCAGCCATCCCCCTAGGGCAGGGTCGGAGACCCAGTACTTC. This translates into CASSHPPRAGSETQYF.